Presented here are 5 T cell receptor beta chains from one specimen sequenced in a study of naive and memory T cell subsets. Two oligonucleotides, mixed equimolar, formed the beta constant-region primer covering TRBC1 and TRBC2. Ligated cDNA was amplified by four rounds of PCR with nested alpha and beta constant-region primers and SP2. TCRdb called the UMI-ligation and nested PCR reads again in MiXCR, with one record for every CDR3 protein. The table has some 80,000 distinct CDR3 sequences, over 9% seen once; the top ten hold about 1.2%. The sample was naive CD8+ T cells from blood. Source of these receptors: a human donor in good health.

At least ten counts were recorded for this clonotype. The chain combines TRBV5-1 with TRBJ2-1, with D uncertain. This CDR3 has 11 residues. CDR1 and CDR2 from the germline V gene are SGHRS and YFSETQ. V lost 0 bases and J lost 14, with 9 bases in between. CDR3 region: CASSLGDSKFF. CDR3 DNA: TGCGCCAGCAGCTTGGGAGACTCGAAGTTCTTC.

This clonotype was counted many times. CDR3 nucleotide sequence: TGTGCCACCAGCAGAGATATGGGAGACGGCGAGACCCAGTACTTC. It is translated as CATSRDMGDGETQYF. V usage is TRBV15 and J usage is TRBJ2-5, with a tentative D call TRBD2 (5 bases). The CDR3 spans 15 residues. V was pared by 0 bases and J by 5 bases, with 13 bases between. Germline V gene data show CDR1 as LNHNV and CDR2 as YYDKDF (reference sequence).

CDR3 sequence: CSVPRQGQNEQFF. DNA of the CDR3: TGCAGCGTGCCAAGACAGGGACAGAATGAGCAGTTCTTC. This chain links TRBV29-1 with TRBJ2-1, with 7 bases lining up with TRBD1. Germline CDR1 reads SQVTM; CDR2 reads ANQGSEA. The CDR3 sequence is 13 residues long. The V gene end was trimmed by 6 bases and the J gene end by 7 bases; junction bases not matched to a gene: 9.

The V gene is TRBV7-9, the J gene TRBJ2-1; D not certain. The CDR3 spans 13 residues. Per the germline V gene, CDR1 is SEHNR and CDR2 is FQNEAQ (reference sequence). The V end was cut by 5 bases, the J end by 7 bases, with 12 bases between. The CDR3 DNA sequence: TGTGCCAGCAGCCCCCAATTGGGAAATGAGCAGTTCTTC. It yields the protein CASSPQLGNEQFF. Together with reference TRBV7-9 and TRBJ2-1, the CDR3 gives the full variable domain: DTGVSQNPRHKITKRGQNVTFRCDPISEHNRLYWYRQTLGQGPEFLTYFQNEAQLEKSRLLSDRFSAERPKGSFSTLEIQRTEQGDSAMYLCASSPQLGNEQFFGPGTRLTVL.

This clonotype was seen ten or more times. The chain couples TRBV20-1 to TRBJ2-1; maybe TRBD2 (5 bases). CDR3 length: 15 residues. The germline V gene has CDR1 DFQATT and CDR2 SNEGSKA (reference sequence). V was trimmed by 0 bases and J by 6 bases, leaving 15 bases between them. CDR3 coding DNA: TGCAGTGCTAGAGATACCCCCGGCACTAGCAATGAGCAGTTCTTC. Translated: CSARDTPGTSNEQFF.